This TCR beta chain emerged from a study of blood T cell repertoires in COVID-19. Study summary: From the United States, Italy and Spain came samples of acute and convalescent COVID-19. From T cells, B-cell-depleted T cells, or PBMCs came the material, which was cDNA or gDNA.

Germline V gives CDR1 SGHVS, CDR2 FQNEAQ. The CDR3 has 14 residues. Losses at the gene ends were 3 bases for V and 2 bases for J; bases not matched to a gene: 0. As originally analysed: From reference gene primer amplification, estimates of nucleated cell counts were derived. The protocol was immunoSEQ multiplex PCR, while the TCRdb copy is restricted to in-frame clones and leaves out a portion. For V, J and clone size, that table is used; D and trimming come from the DNA. The sample records around 200,000 clones, around four fifths being singletons. The specimen was peripheral blood. The V gene is TRBV7-8, the J gene TRBJ2-5; 10 bases fit TRBD2. This TCR was recovered from a woman aged 45-60 years with acute or convalescent COVID-19. CDR3: CASSLTSGQETQYF. CDR3 bases: TGTGCCAGCAGCTTGACTAGCGGGCAAGAGACCCAGTACTTC.